The 27 T cell receptor beta chains reported below all come from one sample, sequenced in a study of beta chain features in type 1 diabetes. Study outcomes and limitations: Patients with Type 1 diabetes showed moderately but significantly shorter TCRB CDR3s in all four CD4+ subsets.

No antigen has been assigned to these receptors. TCRB transcripts that were expressed got sequenced, as all of the isolated RNA had been reverse transcribed. Using immunoSEQ multiplex PCR, the repertoire was profiled, and TCRdb retains in-frame clones only, with some absent. The data contain 250,000 to 300,000 clones, roughly an eighth of them singletons. The sample taken for sequencing was naive CD4+ T cells from blood. The source of these receptors is a man aged 25 to 40 with type 1 diabetes.

The rearrangement uses TRBV4-3 and TRBJ1-2; D unclear. CDR3 length equals 16 residues. The germline V and J ends were trimmed by 3 bases and 0 bases, with 14 bases remaining between them. Germline lookup yields CDR1 LGHNA and CDR2 YSLEER. The CDR3, as DNA: TGCGCCAGCAGCCAGATGCGGGTCACGACTAACTATGGCTACACCTTC. It specifies CASSQMRVTTNYGYTF.

This clone was counted a few times. The chain is built from TRBV9 and TRBJ2-5; 9 bases are a match to TRBD2. The CDR3 length is 16 residues. J was trimmed by 3 bases and V by 2 bases; bases with no gene match: 8. Germline V gives CDR1 SGDLS, CDR2 YYNGEE. DNA of the CDR3: TGTGCCAGCAGCGTTTCCAGCGGGAGGCCTGAAGAGACCCAGTACTTC. Translation: CASSVSSGRPEETQYF.

This clone was recorded a few times. The rearrangement links TRBV6-4 to TRBJ2-7; D uncertain. In germline, CDR1 is MRHNA, CDR2 SNTAGT. This CDR3 contains 14 residues. V lost 4 bases, J lost 0 bases, and 10 bases lay in between. Here the CDR3 reads CASSADSNSYEQYF. The CDR3 DNA sequence: TGTGCCAGCAGTGCCGACTCTAACTCCTACGAGCAGTACTTC.

The CDR3 DNA is TGTGCCAGCTCACTAAAACAGGGGGAGTATGGCTACACCTTC. Its protein product is CASSLKQGEYGYTF. This chain uses TRBV18 with TRBJ1-2; TRBD1 matches at 8 bases. The J segment lost 5 bases and the V segment lost 4 bases, leaving 6 bases of the junction unmatched. Germline loops: CDR1 KGHSH, CDR2 LQKENI. The CDR3 covers 14 residues.

This clone was counted between two and nine times. The V and J genes are TRBV5-1 and TRBJ2-7; TRBD1 matches 8 bases. The CDR3 covers 13 residues. Germline CDR1 SGHRS, CDR2 YFSETQ. Trimming took 5 bases from V and 13 from J; bases not matched to a gene: 14. This CDR3 is CASRDLTGARFYF. DNA for the CDR3: TGCGCCAGCAGGGACTTGACAGGGGCGAGATTCTACTTC.

The V gene is TRBV4-1, the J gene TRBJ2-1; 9 bases are shared with TRBD2. CDR3 length: 16 amino acids. The V gene's germline CDR1 is MGHRA and CDR2 YSYEKL. With V trimmed by 0 bases and J by 6 bases, 6 bases remained unmatched. The CDR3 DNA reads TGCGCCAGCAGCCAAGATCGGCTAGCGGGAACCAATGAGCAGTTCTTC. Translating it yields CASSQDRLAGTNEQFF.

This clone was seen a handful of times. The J gene is TRBJ2-3, the V gene TRBV2; 8 bases fit TRBD1. The length of the CDR3 is 13 residues. V lost 6 bases and J lost 6; bases outside the gene matches: 5. CDR1 and CDR2 (germline): SNHLY, FYNNEI. The CDR3 region is CASRTGEGDTQYF. CDR3 in DNA: TGTGCCAGCAGGACAGGGGAAGGGGATACGCAGTATTTT.

This clone was picked up a small number of times. The CDR3 loop reads CASRAAPQETQYF. CDR3 in DNA: TGCGCCAGCAGAGCGGCGCCACAAGAGACCCAGTACTTC. The V gene is TRBV5-1, the J gene TRBJ2-5; perhaps TRBD2 as D (5 bases). This CDR3 region has 13 residues. Trimming stripped 5 bases from V and 2 bases from J, with 10 bases between. CDR1 SGHRS and CDR2 YFSETQ come from the germline V gene.

The chain uses TRBV7-2 and TRBJ1-1, with D uncertain. This CDR3 comprises 13 residues. With 4 bases removed from V and 3 bases from J, the gap between germline ends came to 9 bases. Germline V lookup: CDR1 SGHTA, CDR2 FQGNSA. The CDR3 is CASSSQVDTEAFF. In DNA form, the CDR3 reads TGTGCCAGCAGCTCTCAGGTTGACACTGAAGCTTTCTTT.

For the CDR3, the DNA is TGTGCCAGCAGCTTAATGCTAGCGGGAGGGGATGAGCAGTTCTTC. Translated, it gives CASSLMLAGGDEQFF. This chain connects TRBV7-6 to TRBJ2-1; 12 bases agree with TRBD2. There are 15 residues in the CDR3. Germline V gives CDR1 SGHVS, CDR2 FNYEAQ. The J segment lost 8 bases and the V segment lost 2 bases, leaving 4 bases of the junction unmatched. Full variable domain (rest looked up from reference TRBV7-6 and TRBJ2-1): GAGVSQSPRYKVTKRGQDVALRCDPISGHVSLYWYRQALGQGPEFLTYFNYEAQQDKSGLPNDRFSAERPEGSISTLTIQRTEQRDSAMYRCASSLMLAGGDEQFFGPGTRLTVL.

There are a few counts of this clone. Here the CDR3 DNA reads TGTGCCTGGAGTGGACAGGGAGAACAGCCCCAGCATTTT. Its translation: CAWSGQGEQPQHF. V gene TRBV30 combines with J gene TRBJ1-5; 7 bases map to TRBD1. The CDR3 extends over 13 amino acids. Trimming at V came to 1 base and at J to 7 bases, leaving 4 bases not matched to a gene. Germline loops: CDR1 GTSNPN, CDR2 SVGIG (reference sequence).

This clone was picked up a small number of times. This sequence joins TRBV10-3 and TRBJ2-1; possibly TRBD2 for D (6 bases). Trimming pared 10 bases from V and 0 bases from J, leaving 13 bases between. Germline V CDR1 and CDR2: ENHRY, SYGVKD. The CDR3 is 14 amino acids. In DNA, the CDR3 is TGTGCCACCGGACGGGAGAACTCCTACAATGAGCAGTTCTTC. This encodes CATGRENSYNEQFF.

This clone was detected only a few times. The rearrangement joins TRBV7-3 to TRBJ1-2; TRBD1 matches at 7 bases. The junction had 7 bases not matched to a gene; V was cut back by 5 bases and J by 4 bases. Germline assignment: CDR1 SGHTA and CDR2 FQGTGA. This CDR3 is built from 14 residues. CDR3 bases: TGTGCCAGCAGCACAATGGGACAGACCTATGGCTACACCTTC. This translates into CASSTMGQTYGYTF.

The chain carries TRBV19 and TRBJ1-5, with TRBD1 matching over 7 bases. The CDR3 is made up of 14 amino acids. Germline values: CDR1 LNHDA, CDR2 SQIVND (reference sequence). The V gene end was trimmed by 6 bases and the J gene end by 3 bases; junction bases not matched to a gene: 5. CDR3 sequence reads: CASRLTGNNQPQHF. For the CDR3, the DNA is TGTGCCAGTAGGCTGACAGGGAACAATCAGCCCCAGCATTTT.

The chain uses TRBV6-5 and TRBJ1-4; D possibly corresponds to TRBD1 (5 bases). This CDR3 has 13 residues. Trimming removed 0 bases from V and 8 bases from J, with 7 bases in between. Germline V lookup: CDR1 MNHEY, CDR2 SVGAGI. The CDR3 spells CASSYSTVEKLFF. The DNA for the CDR3 is TGTGCCAGCAGTTACTCGACAGTCGAAAAACTGTTTTTT.

This clone was observed a few times. V usage is TRBV4-1 and J usage is TRBJ1-1, with D maybe TRBD1 (5 bases). Germline-derived CDR1 and CDR2 are MGHRA and YSYEKL. The CDR3 has 13 amino acids. Trimming left V 4 bases short and J 11 bases short, with 17 bases between. The CDR3, as DNA: TGCGCCAGCAGCCTCAGACGGGCAGGGTCCGCTTTCTTT. Its protein product is CASSLRRAGSAFF.

The CDR3 DNA follows: TGCGCCAGCAGCCCCCTTCAGGGGCCGGAAAAACTGTTTTTT. This translates into CASSPLQGPEKLFF. The chain links TRBV4-1 to TRBJ1-4; possibly TRBD1 for D (6 bases). The V gene's germline CDR1 is MGHRA and CDR2 YSYEKL. The CDR3 is 14 amino acids. The ends were cut back, 4 bases at V and 8 bases at J, with 14 bases in the middle.

This clone was counted only a few times. The gene calls are TRBV11-3 and TRBJ2-5; the D is unclear. CDR1 and CDR2 (germline): SGHNT, YENEEA. This CDR3 region has 16 residues. Trimming removed 2 bases at V and 0 bases at J, with 13 bases between. The CDR3 DNA reads as TGTGCCAGCAGCTTATGTGGGCTCCGGTACCAAGAGACCCAGTACTTC. Residues: CASSLCGLRYQETQYF.

The chain employs TRBV5-1 and TRBJ2-7; TRBD2 matches at 7 bases. CDR3 size: 15 residues. Germline trimming cut 0 bases from V and 1 base from J; bases unmatched to any gene: 4. Germline CDR1 reads SGHRS; CDR2 reads YFSETQ. The chain's CDR3 is CASSLGGGPSYEQYF. The DNA of the CDR3 is TGCGCCAGCAGCTTGGGGGGGGGACCGTCCTACGAGCAGTACTTC.

This clone was counted between two and nine times. The chain joins TRBV19 to TRBJ1-5; no clear D. The length of the CDR3 is 14 residues. Per the germline V gene, CDR1 is LNHDA and CDR2 is SQIVND (reference sequence). V was pared by 5 bases and J by 7 bases, with 15 bases between. The CDR3: CASSVRQVDQPQHF. The CDR3 DNA reads TGTGCCAGTAGTGTACGGCAGGTCGACCAGCCCCAGCATTTT.

J is TRBJ1-5 and V is TRBV25-1; 7 bases are shared with TRBD1. Germline V gene sequence: CDR1 MGHDK, CDR2 SYGVNS. This CDR3 is 12 amino acids long. The V and J ends lost 4 bases and 7 bases, in that order; junction bases with no gene match: 1. This CDR3 reads CASSGQGQPQHF. The CDR3, as DNA: TGTGCCAGCAGTGGACAGGGCCAGCCCCAGCATTTT.

This clone was observed a few times. The CDR3 is CASRDYSRETQYF. CDR3 DNA: TGTGCCAGCAGAGACTATTCGAGGGAGACCCAGTACTTC. The chain joins TRBV28 to TRBJ2-5; tentatively, D is TRBD2 (5 bases). CDR1 and CDR2 (germline): MDHEN, SYDVKM. This CDR3 is 13 amino acids long. Deletions cut 6 bases from V and 5 bases from J, with 13 bases between.

This clone turned up a few times. V gene TRBV7-2 combines with J gene TRBJ1-1; D gene uncertain. The CDR3 has 14 amino acids. V was trimmed by 5 bases and J by 0 bases, leaving 10 bases between them. The germline V gene encodes CDR1 SGHTA and CDR2 FQGNSA. The CDR3 region has the DNA TGTGCCAGCAGCCCCTATTCGGTGAACACTGAAGCTTTCTTT. Its translation is CASSPYSVNTEAFF.

This clone was detected once. This chain uses TRBV18 with TRBJ1-5, with D tentatively TRBD1 (6 bases). The CDR3 has 14 residues. Between the trimmed V and J ends, which lost 3 bases and 4 bases, there was a span of 10 bases. Germline V gene data show CDR1 as KGHSH and CDR2 as LQKENI. The CDR3, as DNA: TGTGCCAGCTCACCGGACAGAACAAATCAGCCCCAGCATTTT. Translation: CASSPDRTNQPQHF. Together with reference TRBV18 and TRBJ1-5, the CDR3 gives the full variable domain: NAGVMQNPRHLVRRRGQEARLRCSPMKGHSHVYWYRQLPEEGLKFMVYLQKENIIDESGMPKERFSAEFPKEGPSILRIQQVVRGDSAAYFCASSPDRTNQPQHFGDGTRLSIL.

This clone came up a few times. The V and J genes are TRBV28 and TRBJ2-7; 7 nucleotides align to TRBD2. Germline V lookup: CDR1 MDHEN, CDR2 SYDVKM. V lost 3 bases and J lost 2; bases outside the gene matches: 7. The CDR3 has 15 residues. CDR3 residues: CASSLGGGATYEQYF. CDR3 DNA: TGTGCCAGCAGTTTGGGGGGAGGGGCGACCTACGAGCAGTACTTC.

This rearrangement joins TRBV27 to TRBJ1-5; 10 nucleotides align to TRBD1. CDR3 length: 16 residues. Germline CDR1 reads MNHEY; CDR2 reads SMNVEV (reference sequence). V trimming: 3 bases; J trimming: 4 bases; junction bases outside the gene matches: 6. The CDR3 spells CASSFGTGDLNQPQHF. CDR3 nucleotide sequence: TGTGCCAGCAGTTTCGGGACAGGGGACCTTAATCAGCCCCAGCATTTT.

This clone was detected only a few times. The V call is TRBV5-6, the J call TRBJ1-5; D may be TRBD1 (6 bases). The V gene's germline CDR1 is SGHDT and CDR2 YYEEEE. CDR3 size: 15 residues. Trimming shortened V by 2 bases and J by 3 bases, and 12 bases separated the two germline ends. The CDR3, as DNA: TGTGCCAGCAGCTTTTCCGACAGGATCAATCAGCCCCAGCATTTT. Amino acids: CASSFSDRINQPQHF.